A selection of T cell receptor beta chains follows, all from one sample in a study of T cell responses to AZD1222 COVID-19 vaccine. Produced via immunoSEQ multiplex PCR; TCRdb's table is partial and in-frame only. The repertoire has some 200,000 clones, around 94% of them found once; the top ten carry 1.7%. The starting material was peripheral blood, obtained 28 days after the second dose of the MenACWY control vaccine. The receptors were sampled from an adult who received the MenACWY meningococcal vaccine as a control. CDR3s include the opening cysteine and the closing phenylalanine or tryptophan. The order of the fields is J gene, V gene, D gene, clone size, CDR3 DNA, CDR3 protein. D genes are given only for firm matches. The listing skips clone size in some rows; elsewhere it reads once, few, many or a size class.

j_call: TRBJ1-3; v_call: TRBV19; d_call: .; clone_size: .; cdr3_nt: TGTGCCAGTAGTATTGATACCGGAAACACCATATATTTT; cdr3_aa: CASSIDTGNTIYF
j_call: TRBJ2-1; v_call: TRBV7-2; d_call: .; clone_size: .; cdr3_nt: TGTGCCAGCAGCTTAAATGCCCGTCTGGAGTCTGAGCAGTTCTTC; cdr3_aa: CASSLNARLESEQFF
j_call: TRBJ1-6; v_call: TRBV5-1; d_call: .; clone_size: .; cdr3_nt: TGCGCCAGCAGCTTCGGGGGGCGAGACTCACCCCTCCACTTT; cdr3_aa: CASSFGGRDSPLHF
j_call: TRBJ1-5; v_call: TRBV2; d_call: .; clone_size: .; cdr3_nt: TGTGCCAGCAGAGCCCGGGACAAGAATCAGCCCCAGCATTTT; cdr3_aa: CASRARDKNQPQHF
j_call: TRBJ2-6; v_call: TRBV5-6; d_call: .; clone_size: .; cdr3_nt: TGTGCCAGCAGCTTGGGAACAGGGTTCATTTCCTCTGGGGCCAACGTCCTGACTTTC; cdr3_aa: CASSLGTGFISSGANVLTF
j_call: TRBJ1-6; v_call: TRBV6-5; d_call: .; clone_size: .; cdr3_nt: TGTGCCAGCAGTACACGTTGGGGGACGGATTCACCCCTCCACTTT; cdr3_aa: CASSTRWGTDSPLHF
j_call: TRBJ1-2; v_call: TRBV7-3; d_call: .; clone_size: .; cdr3_nt: TGTGCCAGCAGCTTAAAACCAGGTGGTGGCTACACCTTC; cdr3_aa: CASSLKPGGGYTF
j_call: TRBJ1-1; v_call: TRBV29-1; d_call: .; clone_size: .; cdr3_nt: TGCAGCGTTGAGGGCGGGGGTCGAAGGAACACTGAAGCTTTCTTT; cdr3_aa: CSVEGGGRRNTEAFF
j_call: TRBJ2-7; v_call: TRBV7-2; d_call: .; clone_size: .; cdr3_nt: TGTGCCAGCAGCTTGACAGTAGGGAGCTCCTACGAGCAGTACTTC; cdr3_aa: CASSLTVGSSYEQYF
j_call: TRBJ2-5; v_call: TRBV4-2; d_call: .; clone_size: .; cdr3_nt: TGTGCCAGCAGCCAAGATGGCCGCGGGGAGACCCAGTACTTC; cdr3_aa: CASSQDGRGETQYF
j_call: TRBJ2-7; v_call: TRBV28; d_call: TRBD2; clone_size: .; cdr3_nt: TGTGCCAGCAGTCTACCGACTAGCCGCTCCTACGAGCAGTACTTC; cdr3_aa: CASSLPTSRSYEQYF
j_call: TRBJ2-7; v_call: TRBV5-4; d_call: TRBD2; clone_size: once; cdr3_nt: TGTGCCAGCGCCGGGAGGGGGAACGAGCAGTACTTC; cdr3_aa: CASAGRGNEQYF
j_call: TRBJ1-3; v_call: TRBV25-1; d_call: .; clone_size: .; cdr3_nt: TGTGCCAGCAGCCCCCCCGGAGGAAACACCATATATTTT; cdr3_aa: CASSPPGGNTIYF
j_call: TRBJ2-7; v_call: TRBV7-9; d_call: .; clone_size: .; cdr3_nt: TGTGCCAGCAGCCCGTCGGGCTACGAGCAGTACTTC; cdr3_aa: CASSPSGYEQYF
j_call: TRBJ2-1; v_call: TRBV7-9; d_call: .; clone_size: .; cdr3_nt: TGTGCCAGCAGCTTAGGGAGACCCCCGGACTCCTACAATGAGCAGTTCTTC; cdr3_aa: CASSLGRPPDSYNEQFF
j_call: TRBJ2-7; v_call: TRBV11-3; d_call: TRBD1; clone_size: once; cdr3_nt: TGTGCCAGCAGCTTAGGTCAGGGGGCTATCGGCGAGCAGTACTTC; cdr3_aa: CASSLGQGAIGEQYF
j_call: TRBJ2-7; v_call: TRBV3-1/TRBV3-2; d_call: .; clone_size: .; cdr3_nt: TGTGCCAGCAGCCAAGAGGTGAACGAGGCCTACGAGCAGTACTTC; cdr3_aa: CASSQEVNEAYEQYF
j_call: TRBJ2-7; v_call: TRBV2; d_call: .; clone_size: .; cdr3_nt: TGTGCCAGCAGTGTCACCCTCTCCTACGAGCAGTACTTC; cdr3_aa: CASSVTLSYEQYF
j_call: TRBJ2-2; v_call: TRBV5-4; d_call: TRBD1; clone_size: .; cdr3_nt: TGTGCCAGCAGCCAACAGGGGGCTGGCGGGGAGCTGTTTTTT; cdr3_aa: CASSQQGAGGELFF
j_call: TRBJ1-2; v_call: TRBV10-3; d_call: TRBD1; clone_size: .; cdr3_nt: TGTGCCGCACAGGGACAGGGGGTGAACTATGGCTACACCTTC; cdr3_aa: CAAQGQGVNYGYTF
j_call: TRBJ2-7; v_call: TRBV7-9; d_call: TRBD2; clone_size: .; cdr3_nt: TGTGCCAGCAGCTTAGCGCGGACTAGCGGGAGTTCGGCCTACGAGCAGTACTTC; cdr3_aa: CASSLARTSGSSAYEQYF
j_call: TRBJ1-5; v_call: TRBV3-1/TRBV3-2; d_call: .; clone_size: .; cdr3_nt: TGTGCCAGCAGCCAAGCGCATCAGCCCCAGCATTTT; cdr3_aa: CASSQAHQPQHF
j_call: TRBJ2-7; v_call: TRBV19; d_call: TRBD2; clone_size: .; cdr3_nt: TGTGCCAGTAGCACGACACCCCCGGGGGGCGAGCAGTACTTC; cdr3_aa: CASSTTPPGGEQYF
j_call: TRBJ1-1; v_call: TRBV7-8; d_call: .; clone_size: .; cdr3_nt: TGTGCCAGCAGCGCCGACGGAGCCACTGAAGCTTTCTTT; cdr3_aa: CASSADGATEAFF
j_call: TRBJ1-1; v_call: TRBV29-1; d_call: .; clone_size: .; cdr3_nt: TGCAGCGTTGGAGGCAGGGTCTACGCTGAAGCTTTCTTT; cdr3_aa: CSVGGRVYAEAFF
j_call: TRBJ2-7; v_call: TRBV15; d_call: TRBD2; clone_size: .; cdr3_nt: TGTGCCACCGCGGGACTAGCGGGGGGGGAGCAGTACTTC; cdr3_aa: CATAGLAGGEQYF
j_call: TRBJ2-3; v_call: TRBV29-1; d_call: .; clone_size: .; cdr3_nt: TGCAGCGTATCAGCGGTGAGCACAGATACGCAGTATTTT; cdr3_aa: CSVSAVSTDTQYF
j_call: TRBJ2-7; v_call: TRBV28; d_call: .; clone_size: .; cdr3_nt: TGTGCCAGCAGTAACACTTTCCCCCTACTCGAGCAGTACTTC; cdr3_aa: CASSNTFPLLEQYF
j_call: TRBJ1-6; v_call: TRBV3-1/TRBV3-2; d_call: .; clone_size: .; cdr3_nt: TGTGCCAGCAGCGAACTAGCCACTTCCTATAATTCACCCCTCCACTTT; cdr3_aa: CASSELATSYNSPLHF
j_call: TRBJ1-1; v_call: TRBV4-2; d_call: .; clone_size: .; cdr3_nt: TGTGCCAGCAGCCAAGAGGGGGGGGCTTTCTTT; cdr3_aa: CASSQEGGAFF
j_call: TRBJ2-1; v_call: TRBV7-3; d_call: .; clone_size: .; cdr3_nt: TGTGCCAGCAGCTTAACCAGCGGAACCTACAATGAGCAGTTCTTC; cdr3_aa: CASSLTSGTYNEQFF
j_call: TRBJ1-1; v_call: TRBV10-2; d_call: TRBD1; clone_size: .; cdr3_nt: TGCGCCAGCAGTGAGCCACTTTCGACAGGGGGCACTGAAGCTTTCTTT; cdr3_aa: CASSEPLSTGGTEAFF
j_call: TRBJ1-2; v_call: TRBV7-9; d_call: .; clone_size: few; cdr3_nt: TGTGCCAGCAGCTTAGGTTACCGGGACGCTCAAGCTAACTATGGCTACACCTTC; cdr3_aa: CASSLGYRDAQANYGYTF
j_call: TRBJ1-6; v_call: TRBV10-3; d_call: TRBD1; clone_size: .; cdr3_nt: TGTGCCATCAGGCAGGGGGCTGATTCACCCCTCCACTTT; cdr3_aa: CAIRQGADSPLHF
j_call: TRBJ1-2; v_call: TRBV28; d_call: .; clone_size: .; cdr3_nt: TGTGCCGAGTCTACGCAGAACTATGGCTACACCTTC; cdr3_aa: CAESTQNYGYTF
j_call: TRBJ1-1; v_call: TRBV24-1; d_call: TRBD1; clone_size: .; cdr3_nt: TGTGCCACCAGCCGGGGGGACAGGAACACTGAAGCTTTCTTT; cdr3_aa: CATSRGDRNTEAFF
j_call: TRBJ2-7; v_call: TRBV2; d_call: TRBD1; clone_size: .; cdr3_nt: TGTGCCAGCAGTGAAGTACCGTTCACAGGGGCTGGCGAGCAGTACTTC; cdr3_aa: CASSEVPFTGAGEQYF
j_call: TRBJ2-7; v_call: TRBV28; d_call: .; clone_size: .; cdr3_nt: TGTGCCAGCAGTTTATATCCGTTGGGCGGGACCTACGAGCAGTACTTC; cdr3_aa: CASSLYPLGGTYEQYF
j_call: TRBJ2-3; v_call: TRBV28; d_call: TRBD1; clone_size: .; cdr3_nt: TGTGCCAGCGGAACGGGGACAGGCACGCTCACAGATACGCAGTATTTT; cdr3_aa: CASGTGTGTLTDTQYF
j_call: TRBJ1-6; v_call: TRBV2; d_call: .; clone_size: .; cdr3_nt: TGTGCCAGCAACGTGGGGCAGAATTCACCCCTCCACTTT; cdr3_aa: CASNVGQNSPLHF
j_call: TRBJ1-1; v_call: TRBV5-1; d_call: TRBD1; clone_size: .; cdr3_nt: TGCGCCAGCAGCTTCACCCCACAGGGGGGGTTGTTTCGGACTGAAGCTTTCTTT; cdr3_aa: CASSFTPQGGLFRTEAFF